This TCR beta chain was captured in a study of T cells in Graves' hyperthyroidism and ophthalmopathy. Amplification targeted TCR beta CDR3 regions from RNA transcripts. HTBI primers were employed in a first-round RT-PCR of the TCR CDR3. One entry per CDR3 protein, called by TCRdb with MiXCR from the multiplex PCR reads. The data contain about 200,000 distinct CDR3 sequences, 17% of them seen just once; the ten biggest clones take up 50%. This clonotype was recorded at least ten times. Germline loops: CDR1 SQVTM, CDR2 ANQGSEA. The length of the CDR3 is 14 residues. V was pared by 3 bases and J by 0 bases, with 9 bases between.

The sequence derives from a man in his forties or fifties with Graves' hyperthyroidism. What was sequenced was blood. This chain uses TRBV29-1 with TRBJ2-1; D is unclear. The CDR3 reads CSVDLAASYNEQFF. In DNA, the CDR3 is TGCAGCGTTGATTTGGCTGCCTCCTACAATGAGCAGTTCTTC.